The 17 T cell receptor beta chains below come from one sample, sequenced in a study of cytomegalovirus exposure and HLA in healthy donors. The method was immunoSEQ multiplex PCR; TCRdb's version includes in-frame clones alone and lacks a portion of them. This table has around 98,000 clones, 87% appearing once. The sequenced sample consisted of PBMCs. Receptor source: a woman aged 25-40 years in good health and CMV-seronegative.

The chain combines TRBV5-1 with TRBJ1-6; D remains ambiguous. The CDR3 consists of 14 residues. The V end lost 2 bases, the J end lost 10 bases, and 13 bases lay between the germline ends. CDR1 SGHRS and CDR2 YFSETQ come from the germline V gene. The chain's CDR3 is CASSFSAVESPLHF. In DNA, the CDR3 is TGCGCCAGCAGCTTCTCGGCGGTGGAGTCACCCCTCCACTTT.

This clone was seen a single time. This chain uses TRBV5-1 with TRBJ1-2; 7 bases match TRBD1. V trimming: 2 bases; J trimming: 3 bases; junction bases outside the gene matches: 7. The CDR3 loop spans 15 amino acids. Germline V CDR1 and CDR2: SGHRS, YFSETQ. The CDR3 loop is CASSLGDREDYGYTF. The CDR3 nucleotides are TGCGCCAGCAGCTTAGGAGACAGGGAGGACTATGGCTACACCTTC.

V is TRBV7-2 and J is TRBJ2-5, with D tentatively TRBD1 (6 bases). Between the trimmed V and J ends, which lost 2 bases and 2 bases, there was a span of 12 bases. CDR1 is SGHTA, CDR2 FQGNSA, per germline. The CDR3 contains 15 residues. The CDR3 protein is CASSLRGSTQETQYF. The CDR3 coding sequence is TGTGCCAGCAGCTTAAGGGGGAGTACTCAAGAGACCCAGTACTTC.

The rearrangement uses TRBV7-9 and TRBJ1-1; no clear D. There are 13 residues in the CDR3. Trimming took off 2 bases at V and 1 base at J, with 5 bases between the two ends. The germline V gene has CDR1 SEHNR and CDR2 FQNEAQ (reference sequence). CDR3 residues: CASSLFQNTEAFF. The DNA for the CDR3 is TGTGCCAGCAGCTTATTCCAGAACACTGAAGCTTTCTTT. Complete variable domain (other parts from reference TRBV7-9 and TRBJ1-1): DTGVSQNPRHKITKRGQNVTFRCDPISEHNRLYWYRQTLGQGPEFLTYFQNEAQLEKSRLLSDRFSAERPKGSFSTLEIQRTEQGDSAMYLCASSLFQNTEAFFGQGTRLTVV.

This clone is a singleton in its sample. The chain links TRBV5-1 to TRBJ1-2; possible D gene TRBD1, 5 bases. CDR3 size: 13 residues. V gave up 4 bases and J gave up 2 bases, with 9 bases separating them. Germline V gives CDR1 SGHRS, CDR2 YFSETQ. The CDR3 region is CASSRGVNYGYTF. The CDR3 nucleotides are TGCGCCAGCAGCCGGGGGGTGAACTATGGCTACACCTTC.

This chain joins TRBV7-9 and TRBJ2-2; TRBD2 agrees at 12 bases. This CDR3 spans 15 amino acids. CDR1 is SEHNR and CDR2 is FQNEAQ in the germline V gene (reference sequence). With V trimmed by 7 bases and J by 6 bases, 6 bases remained unmatched. The CDR3 region is CASNRRTSGAGELFF. Written as DNA, the CDR3 is TGTGCCAGCAACCGGCGGACTAGCGGGGCCGGGGAGCTGTTTTTT.

The chain carries TRBV7-2 and TRBJ2-7; 8 nucleotides agree with TRBD2. V dropped 0 bases and J dropped 2; count of bases not matched to a gene: 6. Germline lookup yields CDR1 SGHTA and CDR2 FQGNSA. This CDR3 has 16 residues. DNA for the CDR3: TGTGCCAGCAGCTTAGCGACGACTAGCGTCGCCTACGAGCAGTACTTC. Translated, it gives CASSLATTSVAYEQYF. Full variable domain (missing parts from reference TRBV7-2 and TRBJ2-7): GAGVSQSPSNKVTEKGKDVELRCDPISGHTALYWYRQSLGQGLEFLIYFQGNSAPDKSGLPSDRFSAERTGGSVSTLTIQRTQQEDSAVYLCASSLATTSVAYEQYFGPGTRLTVT.

This clone was counted once. The genes are TRBV6-5 and TRBJ2-3; the D gene is possibly TRBD1 (5 bases). With 2 bases removed from V and 6 bases from J, the gap between germline ends came to 12 bases. This CDR3 is built from 14 residues. The germline gives CDR1 MNHEY, CDR2 SVGAGI. This CDR3 is CASSYVGHADTQYF. The CDR3 bases are TGTGCCAGCAGTTACGTTGGACATGCGGATACGCAGTATTTT.

The chain recombines TRBV4-1 with TRBJ1-1; the D is unclear. This CDR3 has 12 amino acids. Trimming shortened V by 6 bases and J by 4 bases, and 9 bases separated the two germline ends. Germline CDR1 and CDR2: MGHRA and YSYEKL. The CDR3 region has the DNA TGCGCCAGCAGAGGGAGGAGCACTGAAGCTTTCTTT. This encodes CASRGRSTEAFF.

The chain is built from TRBV28 and TRBJ1-3, with 7 bases aligning to TRBD1. Losses at the gene ends were 5 bases for V and 4 bases for J; bases not matched to a gene: 11. This CDR3 is 16 amino acids long. The germline V gene encodes CDR1 MDHEN and CDR2 SYDVKM. The chain's CDR3 is CASSHNDRAGGNTIYF. The CDR3 coding sequence is TGTGCCAGCAGTCATAACGACAGGGCTGGGGGAAACACCATATATTTT.

This chain connects TRBV19 to TRBJ2-2, with TRBD1 matching 12 bases. Germline assignment: CDR1 LNHDA and CDR2 SQIVND (reference sequence). J gave up 8 bases and V 5 bases, and 9 bases lay outside the gene matches. This CDR3 region has 16 residues. The CDR3 is CASSPLRDRGLGELFF. The CDR3 nucleotides read TGTGCCAGTAGTCCTCTCCGGGACAGGGGGCTAGGGGAGCTGTTTTTT.

The chain is built from TRBV4-2 and TRBJ2-1; TRBD2 matches at 7 bases. In germline, CDR1 is LGHNA, CDR2 YNFKEQ. This CDR3 contains 16 residues. After removal of 0 bases from V and 2 bases from J, the junction contained 4 bases not matched to a gene. CDR3 sequence: CASSQDGRETYNEQFF. In nucleotides, the CDR3 is TGTGCCAGCAGCCAAGATGGGCGGGAGACCTACAATGAGCAGTTCTTC.

This chain links TRBV5-1 with TRBJ1-4; D perhaps matches TRBD1 (5 bases). The CDR3 has 14 residues. The V end was cut by 4 bases, the J end by 7 bases, with 14 bases between. Germline CDR1 is SGHRS and CDR2 is YFSETQ. DNA of the CDR3: TGCGCCAGCAGCGACGGGCAGGGTTTTGAAAAACTGTTTTTT. This translates into CASSDGQGFEKLFF.

The chain links TRBV15 to TRBJ1-5, with 10 bases lining up with TRBD1. This CDR3 spans 15 amino acids. Germline V gene lookup returns CDR1 LNHNV and CDR2 YYDKDF (reference sequence). The V segment lost 5 bases and the J segment 5 bases; nucleotides outside the gene matches: 6. DNA for the CDR3: TGTGCCACCAGCGCCGGGACAGGGGATTATCAGCCCCAGCATTTT. Translation: CATSAGTGDYQPQHF.

The table lists this clone with a count of one. The chain joins TRBV28 to TRBJ2-3, with TRBD1 matching 8 bases. CDR3 size: 13 residues. J gave up 3 bases and V 7 bases, and 3 bases lay outside the gene matches. The germline V gene encodes CDR1 MDHEN and CDR2 SYDVKM. CDR3 nucleotides: TGTGCCAGCATTACAGGGGGAACAGATACGCAGTATTTT. This sequence encodes CASITGGTDTQYF.

The V and J genes are TRBV5-1 and TRBJ2-2, with 11 bases identical to TRBD2. Germline CDR1 is SGHRS and CDR2 is YFSETQ. The CDR3 sequence is 17 residues long. The V segment lost 2 bases and the J segment 6 bases; nucleotides outside the gene matches: 9. The CDR3 here is CASSFTSGSNRAGELFF. The DNA of the CDR3 is TGCGCCAGCAGCTTTACTAGCGGGAGTAATCGGGCCGGGGAGCTGTTTTTT.

In its sample, this clone was seen once. The CDR3 DNA reads as TGTGCCAGTAGTTCCCAGGGGGCGAGTACCGGGGAGCTGTTTTTT. Translation: CASSSQGASTGELFF. This sequence joins TRBV19 and TRBJ2-2, with 8 bases fitting TRBD1. Germline CDR1 reads LNHDA; CDR2 reads SQIVND (reference sequence). The CDR3 runs to 15 residues. V shed 5 bases and J 5 bases; nucleotides not matched to a gene: 7.